Shown below are 15 T cell receptor beta chains from a single sample sequenced in a study of OX40 agonist ivuxolimab in advanced cancers. Only in-frame clones appear in the TCRdb table, and some are missing; sequencing was by immunoSEQ multiplex PCR. The sample carries just over 90,000 clones, roughly nine tenths recorded once. Material: CD4+ or CD8+ T cells sorted from blood, obtained in a trial of the OX40 agonist ivuxolimab. The receptor source for this set is an adult with an advanced solid tumor such as melanoma, head and neck, liver or kidney cancer.

The rearrangement joins TRBV4-1 to TRBJ2-1, with a weak D call TRBD2 (5 bases). This CDR3 is built from 14 residues. Per the germline V gene, CDR1 is MGHRA and CDR2 is YSYEKL. Trimming took off 5 bases at V and 3 bases at J, with 11 bases between the two ends. This CDR3 reads CASSLRAGYNEQFF. CDR3 sequence (DNA): TGCGCCAGCAGCTTGAGGGCCGGCTACAATGAGCAGTTCTTC.

This chain links TRBV27 with TRBJ1-5; unclear D gene. The V gene's germline CDR1 is MNHEY and CDR2 SMNVEV (reference sequence). CDR3 length: 13 amino acids. Trimming cost V 5 bases and J 8 bases, with 13 bases left between them. CDR3 coding DNA: TGTGCCAGCAGTCCCGGACCGTTGGAGCCCCAGCATTTT. It is translated as CASSPGPLEPQHF.

V usage is TRBV11-2 and J usage is TRBJ2-7, with 11 bases matching TRBD2. Germline trimming cut 0 bases from V and 9 bases from J; bases unmatched to any gene: 7. The CDR3 runs 15 residues. CDR1 and CDR2 (germline): SGHAT, FQNNGV. DNA for the CDR3: TGTGCCAGCAGCTTAGAGACTAGCGGGGCCCCTCGGCAGTACTTC. This gives the protein CASSLETSGAPRQYF.

The rearrangement uses TRBV11-2 and TRBJ2-7, with TRBD2 matching 7 bases. V lost 3 bases, J lost 3 bases, and 8 bases stayed unmatched. This CDR3 has 15 residues. In germline, CDR1 is SGHAT, CDR2 FQNNGV. CDR3 sequence (DNA): TGTGCCAGCAGCTTTGGGGCTAGCGGACACTACGAGCAGTACTTC. Translated: CASSFGASGHYEQYF. Full variable domain (missing parts from reference TRBV11-2 and TRBJ2-7): EAGVAQSPRYKIIEKRQSVAFWCNPISGHATLYWYQQILGQGPKLLIQFQNNGVVDDSQLPKDRFSAERLKGVDSTLKIQPAKLEDSAVYLCASSFGASGHYEQYFGPGTRLTVT.

The chain uses TRBV29-1 and TRBJ1-5; tentatively, D is TRBD1 (5 bases). This CDR3 region has 15 residues. Germline V CDR1 and CDR2: SQVTM, ANQGSEA. Trimming stripped 5 bases from V and 0 bases from J, with 14 bases between. The CDR3 loop is CSVRQFKPSNQPQHF. CDR3 nucleotides: TGCAGCGTTAGACAGTTTAAACCTAGCAATCAGCCCCAGCATTTT.

V gene TRBV27 combines with J gene TRBJ2-2, with 12 bases fitting TRBD2. With 4 bases clipped from V and 5 bases from J, the junction kept 5 bases outside the gene matches. CDR1 is MNHEY and CDR2 is SMNVEV in the germline V gene (reference sequence). The CDR3 has 16 amino acids. CDR3 amino acids: CASSSSGRAGTGELFF. The CDR3 coding sequence is TGTGCCAGCAGTTCTAGCGGGAGGGCTGGGACCGGGGAGCTGTTTTTT.

This chain uses TRBV5-6 with TRBJ2-2, with D possibly matching TRBD1 (5 bases). The V gene's germline CDR1 is SGHDT and CDR2 YYEEEE. The CDR3 contains 15 residues. V lost 0 bases and J lost 3, with 9 bases in between. The CDR3 loop is CASSLDLGDTGELFF. The CDR3 region has the DNA TGTGCCAGCAGCTTGGATCTAGGGGACACCGGGGAGCTGTTTTTT.

A note on this clone: One base separates it from a far larger clone, so it is likely a read error. The chain employs TRBV7-9 and TRBJ1-1, with D unclear. With 1 base removed from V and 6 bases from J, the gap between germline ends came to 6 bases. The CDR3 runs to 12 residues. Germline V gene sequence: CDR1 SEHNR, CDR2 FQNEAQ (reference sequence). The CDR3 loop is CASSLGGAEAFF. In DNA, the CDR3 is TGTGCCAGCAGCTTAGGCGGGGCTGAAGCTTTCTTT.

The chain recombines TRBV5-1 with TRBJ2-6; D is undetermined. Trimming removed 3 bases at V and 0 bases at J, with 4 bases between. Germline V gene sequence: CDR1 SGHRS, CDR2 YFSETQ. This CDR3 region has 14 residues. The CDR3 is CASSSDSGANVLTF. The CDR3 DNA reads TGCGCCAGCAGCTCGGACTCTGGGGCCAACGTCCTGACTTTC.

The chain couples TRBV7-9 to TRBJ2-1; the match to TRBD1 covers 10 bases. The CDR3 is 15 residues long. V was clipped by 3 bases and J by 7 bases; unmatched bases: 6. Germline lookup yields CDR1 SEHNR and CDR2 FQNEAQ (reference sequence). In DNA form, the CDR3 reads TGTGCCAGCAGCTTTTCGGACAGGGGGAGGAATGAGCAGTTCTTC. Its protein product is CASSFSDRGRNEQFF. Looking up the rest from reference TRBV7-9 and TRBJ2-1 gives the full variable domain: DTGVSQNPRHKITKRGQNVTFRCDPISEHNRLYWYRQTLGQGPEFLTYFQNEAQLEKSRLLSDRFSAERPKGSFSTLEIQRTEQGDSAMYLCASSFSDRGRNEQFFGPGTRLTVL.

This clone appeared a single time. This chain joins TRBV21-1 and TRBJ2-2. TRBV21-1 represents a pseudogene. This CDR3 comprises 14 residues. CDR3 in amino acids: CADRFDGTPGELFF. In nucleotides, the CDR3 is TGTGCCGACCGTTTCGACGGAACACCCGGGGAGCTGTTTTTT.

The J gene is TRBJ1-2, the V gene TRBV5-4; a weak D match, TRBD1 (6 bases). Trimming pared 4 bases from V and 9 bases from J, leaving 19 bases between. The CDR3 totals 14 residues. Germline CDR1 reads SGHNT; CDR2 reads YYREEE (reference sequence). The CDR3 sequence: CASSQITDRRSYTF. The DNA for the CDR3 is TGTGCCAGCAGCCAAATTACGGACAGACGGAGCTACACCTTC.

The chain joins TRBV5-6 to TRBJ1-2; no definite D call. The ends were cut back, 5 bases at V and 2 bases at J, with 13 bases in the middle. The CDR3 is 14 amino acids. Germline loops: CDR1 SGHDT, CDR2 YYEEEE. This CDR3 reads CASSSPTLNYGYTF. The DNA for the CDR3 is TGTGCCAGCAGTAGTCCGACCCTGAACTATGGCTACACCTTC.

J is TRBJ2-5 and V is TRBV7-3, with D tentatively TRBD2 (5 bases). V dropped 2 bases and J dropped 0 bases, with 10 bases sitting between them. This CDR3 is 15 amino acids long. In germline, CDR1 is SGHTA, CDR2 FQGTGA. The CDR3 protein is CASSLFGRDQETQYF. The CDR3 region has the DNA TGTGCCAGCAGCTTATTCGGGCGGGACCAAGAGACCCAGTACTTC.

This chain links TRBV7-9 with TRBJ2-5; 9 positions match TRBD2. With V trimmed by 3 bases and J by 5 bases, 10 bases remained unmatched. The CDR3 length is 16 residues. The germline V gene has CDR1 SEHNR and CDR2 FQNEAQ (reference sequence). The CDR3: CASSFPSGEGRETQYF. DNA of the CDR3: TGTGCCAGCAGCTTTCCTAGCGGGGAGGGTCGGGAGACCCAGTACTTC.